This T cell receptor (beta chain) was sequenced in a study of cytomegalovirus exposure and HLA in healthy donors. For the study at large: Researchers found that just over 80% of about 400 genotyped donors fell within the Caucasian-associated ancestry cluster. Study-level points and caveats: 87-base-pair reads could not separate some V segments, including TRBV6-2 and TRBV6-3. In an earlier analysis, most TCR beta V segments were productive about 87% or about 30% of the time. In vitro testing confirmed a few CMV-associated chains as specific for CMV antigens.

Regarding this clone: The antigen remains undetermined.

The PCR ran on 60 Vbeta and 13 Jbeta primers. Sequencing was performed with immunoSEQ multiplex PCR; in TCRdb, only in-frame clones are kept and a portion is missing. Counted here are approximately 220,000 clones, approximately 80% occurring once; the ten biggest clones make up around 3%. V gave up 3 bases and J gave up 0 bases, with 13 bases separating them. Germline CDR1 and CDR2: SGDLS and YYNGEE. The CDR3 is 16 residues long. The chain carries TRBV9 and TRBJ1-3; D is unresolved. The sample consisted of PBMCs. The receptor's source is a man under 40 in good health and CMV-seronegative. The CDR3 is CASSGGLLSSGNTIYF. Written as DNA, the CDR3 is TGTGCCAGCAGCGGCGGACTGTTGAGCTCTGGAAACACCATATATTTT.